The rows below give T cell receptor beta chains drawn from one sample of a study of tumor and adjacent non-tumor tissue in lung cancer. From the multiplex PCR reads, TCRdb called clonotypes with MiXCR, one entry per CDR3 protein. The repertoire holds roughly 140,000 distinct CDR3 sequences, with 66% as singletons. Sequenced sample: lung tumor tissue. The receptors were gathered from a man in his 60s with small cell lung cancer. Each CDR3 is given with its conserved first and last residue. A D gene is named only where the DNA matches it firmly. Clone size appears in some rows only: once, few, many, or a class for an expanded clone.

CDR3 length	D gene	V gene	clone size	J gene	CDR3 protein	CDR3 DNA
13	NA	TRBV11-2	medium-sized	TRBJ2-5	CASSVSYQETQYF	TGTGCCAGCAGCGTCTCCTACCAAGAGACCCAGTACTTC
14	NA	TRBV5-4	many	TRBJ2-5	CASSLPGSQETQYF	TGTGCCAGCAGCTTGCCCGGCAGCCAAGAGACCCAGTACTTC
13	NA	TRBV11-2	NA	TRBJ2-5	CVSCVSHQETQYF	TGTGTCAGCTGCGTCTCCCACCAAGAGACCCAGTACTTC
14	NA	TRBV11-2	NA	TRBJ2-3	CASSSYRTANTHYF	TGTGCCAGTAGCTCTTACCGGACAGCTAATACGCACTATTTT
17	TRBD1	TRBV20-1	NA	TRBJ1-6	CSARAIGTGDYNSPLHF	TGCAGTGCTAGAGCCATAGGGACAGGGGACTATAATTCACCCCTCCACTTT
19	NA	TRBV5-6	NA	TRBJ2-1	CASSPTGVTEGRSYNEQFF	TGTGCCAGCAGCCCGACGGGAGTTACGGAAGGGCGATCCTACAATGAGCAGTTCTTC
15	TRBD1	TRBV11-2	NA	TRBJ2-5	CASGFTTGTEVTQYF	TGTGCCAGCGGCTTTACGACAGGGACAGAGGTGACCCAGTACTTC
18	TRBD2	TRBV20-1	NA	TRBJ2-1	CSPRPDITSGSKDNEQFF	TGCAGTCCTAGACCTGATATCACTAGCGGGAGTAAGGACAATGAGCAGTTCTTC
15	NA	TRBV14	once	TRBJ2-1	CASSQDGTPNNEQFF	TGTGCCAGCAGCCAAGATGGGACTCCAAACAATGAGCAGTTCTTC
17	TRBD1	TRBV7-8	few	TRBJ1-5	CASSLRGTGVRGQPQHF	TGTGCCAGCAGCTTAAGGGGGACAGGGGTAAGGGGTCAGCCCCAGCATTTT
15	TRBD2	TRBV29-1	once	TRBJ2-2	CSVVLAPANSGELFF	TGCAGTGTCGTACTAGCGCCGGCGAACTCCGGGGAGCTGTTTTTT
17	TRBD1	TRBV12-3/TRBV12-4	once	TRBJ1-1	CTSSLYTGGNMVAEAFF	TGTACCAGCAGTTTATACACAGGGGGAAATATGGTCGCTGAAGCTTTCTTT
13	TRBD1	TRBV29-1	NA	TRBJ1-2	CSVRTGSNYGYAF	TGCAGCGTTCGGACAGGGTCTAACTATGGCTACGCCTTC
16	TRBD1	TRBV6-5	NA	TRBJ2-6	CASSYSAGQASNVLTF	TGTGCCAGCAGTTACTCCGCGGGACAGGCTTCCAACGTCCTGACTTTC
13	TRBD2	TRBV20-1	NA	TRBJ2-1	CSARDLTAGGLFF	TGCAGTGCTAGAGATCTTACGGCGGGAGGTTTGTTCTTC
15	TRBD2	TRBV12-3/TRBV12-4	NA	TRBJ2-2	CASSPVTSASGEPFF	TGTGCCAGCAGTCCCGTGACTAGCGCGTCCGGGGAGCCGTTTTTT
17	TRBD2	TRBV7-6	once	TRBJ2-4	CASSLEPAGIAKNIQYF	TGTGCCAGCAGCTTAGAGCCAGCGGGGATAGCCAAAAACATTCAGTACTTC
14	NA	TRBV11-2	NA	TRBJ2-5	CVNSFSGRSKTQYF	TGTGTCAACAGCTTCAGTGGGAGATCTAAGACCCAGTACTTC
17	NA	TRBV6-5	NA	TRBJ2-2	CASSYSVPGVNTGELFF	TGTGCCAGCAGTTACTCGGTGCCGGGAGTTAACACCGGGGAGCTGTTTTTT
14	NA	TRBV2	once	TRBJ2-7	CASRAARDSYEQYF	TGTGCCAGCAGGGCGGCGCGGGACTCCTACGAGCAGTACTTC
13	NA	TRBV20-1	NA	TRBJ2-2	CSVPGPYTGELFF	TGCAGTGTCCCGGGACCCTACACGGGGGAGCTGTTTTTT
16	TRBD2	TRBV11-2	NA	TRBJ2-1	CVSSPQLAGNYNEQFF	TGTGTCAGCAGCCCCCAACTAGCGGGAAACTACAATGAGCAGTTCTTC
15	TRBD1	TRBV10-3	NA	TRBJ1-2	CAIRNPGQVVYGYTF	TGTGCCATCAGGAACCCGGGACAGGTTGTCTATGGCTACACCTTC
12	NA	TRBV6-1	NA	TRBJ2-3	CVSSDGGDTQYF	TGTGTCAGCAGTGACGGCGGGGATACGCAGTATTTT
16	TRBD2	TRBV20-1	NA	TRBJ2-3	CSARVAGGSMGDTQYF	TGCAGTGCTCGAGTAGCGGGAGGAAGCATGGGGGATACGCAGTATTTT
14	NA	TRBV11-3	once	TRBJ2-1	CASSPRIMNNEQFF	TGTGCCAGCAGCCCTCGGATCATGAACAATGAGCAGTTCTTC
13	NA	TRBV28	few	TRBJ2-3	CASGPRGTDTQYF	TGTGCCAGCGGCCCCCGAGGCACAGATACGCAGTATTTT
11	NA	TRBV29-1	few	TRBJ2-1	CSVGLGDGQFF	TGCAGCGTCGGACTGGGCGATGGGCAGTTCTTC
16	NA	TRBV13	NA	TRBJ2-2	CASSSYGSMNTGELFF	TGTGCCAGCAGCTCCTATGGGAGTATGAACACCGGGGAGCTGTTTTTT